Included here is one TCR beta chain sequence, with context. Its antigen is still unknown. This specimen belongs to a study of cytomegalovirus exposure and HLA in healthy donors. The germline gives CDR1 MNHEY, CDR2 SVGAGI. The V and J ends lost 2 bases and 3 bases, in that order; junction bases with no gene match: 3. This CDR3 contains 14 residues. Study observations and caveats: Some V segments (TRBV6-2 and TRBV6-3 among them) were excluded as indistinguishable.

Primers: 60 Vbeta forward and 13 Jbeta reverse. Measured with immunoSEQ multiplex PCR; TCRdb has only the in-frame clones, and not every one. The sample lists over 95,000 clones, over 75% occurring once. Sequenced material: PBMCs. The V and J genes are TRBV6-5 and TRBJ2-7, with 8 bases identical to TRBD2. The clonotype originates from a man in his forties in good health and CMV-seropositive. The CDR3 sequence is CASSYRGGHYEQYF. In DNA, the CDR3 is TGTGCCAGCAGTTACCGGGGGGGGCACTACGAGCAGTACTTC.